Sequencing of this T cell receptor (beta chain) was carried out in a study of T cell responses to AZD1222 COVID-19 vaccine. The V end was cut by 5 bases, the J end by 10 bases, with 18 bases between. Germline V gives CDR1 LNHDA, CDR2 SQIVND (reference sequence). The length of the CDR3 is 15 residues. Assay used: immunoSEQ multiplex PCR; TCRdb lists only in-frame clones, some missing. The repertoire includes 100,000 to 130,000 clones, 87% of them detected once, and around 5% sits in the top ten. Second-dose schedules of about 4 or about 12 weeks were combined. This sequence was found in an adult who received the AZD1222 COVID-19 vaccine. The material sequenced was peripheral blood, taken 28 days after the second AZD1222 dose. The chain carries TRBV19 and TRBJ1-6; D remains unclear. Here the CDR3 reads CASSPKEGSVSPLHF. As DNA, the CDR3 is TGTGCCAGTAGTCCCAAGGAAGGGTCAGTCTCACCCCTCCACTTT.